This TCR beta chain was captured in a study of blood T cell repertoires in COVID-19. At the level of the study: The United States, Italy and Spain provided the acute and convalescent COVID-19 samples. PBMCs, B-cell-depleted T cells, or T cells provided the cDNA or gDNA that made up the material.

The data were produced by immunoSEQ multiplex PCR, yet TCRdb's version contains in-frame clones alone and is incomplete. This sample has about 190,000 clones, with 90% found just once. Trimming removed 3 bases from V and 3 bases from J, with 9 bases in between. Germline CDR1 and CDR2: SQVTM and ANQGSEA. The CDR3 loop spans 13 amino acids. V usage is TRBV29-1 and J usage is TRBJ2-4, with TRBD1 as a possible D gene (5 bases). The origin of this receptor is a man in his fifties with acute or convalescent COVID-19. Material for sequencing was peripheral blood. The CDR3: CSVEPDSKNIQYF. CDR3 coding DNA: TGCAGCGTTGAGCCCGACAGCAAAAACATTCAGTACTTC. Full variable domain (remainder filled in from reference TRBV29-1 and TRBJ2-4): SAVISQKPSRDICQRGTSLTIQCQVDSQVTMMFWYRQQPGQSLTLIATANQGSEATYESGFVIDKFPISRPNLTFSTLTVSNMSPEDSSIYLCSVEPDSKNIQYFGAGTRLSVL.